The T cell receptor (beta chain) under discussion was sequenced for a study of blood T cell repertoires in COVID-19. Across the whole study: Samples representing acute and convalescent COVID-19 were sourced from the United States, Italy and Spain. PBMCs, B-cell-depleted T cells, or T cells provided the cDNA or gDNA that made up the material.

This clone showed up just a few times. Per the authors' pipeline: Amplification with reference gene primers provided the estimates of nucleated cell counts. Profiling relied on immunoSEQ multiplex PCR, and the TCRdb table lists in-frame clones only, not all of them. The DNA gave D and trimming, while V, J and clone size come from that table. The repertoire has under 14,000 clones, roughly nine tenths of them found once; the top ten carry under 30%. Germline CDR1 and CDR2: SGHAT and FQNNGV. The CDR3 sequence is 14 residues long. Trimming shortened V by 3 bases and J by 4 bases, and 12 bases separated the two germline ends.

The sample taken for sequencing was peripheral blood. The sequence derives from a man aged 25-40 years with active or convalescent COVID-19. The chain combines TRBV11-2 with TRBJ1-1; D remains unclear. CDR3: CASSFSPGSTEAFF. CDR3 nucleotides: TGTGCCAGCAGCTTCTCCCCGGGGTCCACTGAAGCTTTCTTT.